What follows describes a single TCR beta chain. The antigen it binds to is not known. Base qualities are missing; no much larger clone stands one base away. The CDR3 regions of human TCRbeta chains were analyzed by immunosequencing. In the original analysis: Repertoire TCRs were checked for matches against a reference library of SARS-CoV-2-specific TCRs that had been generated using the MIRA antigen-specificity platform. Breadth was defined as the fraction of unique TCRs that were SARS-CoV-2-associated. Depth was defined as the fraction of total T cells that were SARS-CoV-2-associated. Each spike-specific TCR was assigned to its reactive spike region and to a CD4 or CD8 class using the MIRA data. Log10-transformed breadth and depth values were compared by one-way ANOVA with Sidak's multiple comparisons tests. The immuneACCESS repertoire file appears here via TCRdb, limited to in-frame rearrangements. These files lack a portion of the clones; in checked studies, under half of the deficit traces to unresolved V genes, and the cause of the others is not known. Clone size and V and J calls were adopted from that table, with D and trimming inferred from the DNA. For this sample there are around 100,000 clones; 80% to 90% appear just once. Approximately 20% of the sample comes from the top ten.

For CDR1 and CDR2, the germline V gene lists ENHRY and SYGVKD. The CDR3 holds 12 amino acids from the cysteine to the phenylalanine. Left in the record is the CDR3 DNA by itself, 36 bases read in frame from the first base. V loses 7 bases of germline sequence and J loses 8 bases, and the interval between the two ends is 14 bases. This sample was taken from a study of T cell responses to AZD1222 COVID-19 vaccine (dated by TCRdb to the early 2020s). Notes on the research overall: AZD1222 recipients given second doses at about 4 weeks or at about 12 weeks were pooled, since spike-specific TCR depth and breadth were not found to differ between the two schedules. Trial participants were enrolled by age into subgroups of 18-55, 56-69 and 70-plus years, and about 150, 27 and 61 TCR-sequenced participants, respectively, were included in these subgroups. A total of around 240 trial participants underwent TCR sequencing, of whom about 200 received two doses of AZD1222 and approximately 25 received two doses of the MenACWY control vaccine. General conclusions and limits of the study: Participants were mostly white British and included more females than males, and it was suggested by the authors that clonal diversity may have been underestimated. Reportedly, almost half of the unique spike-specific TCRs recognized epitopes lying outside the regions that are mutated in the B.1.351 and B.1.1.7 variants. A significant rise in spike-specific TCR breadth and depth was observed after two AZD1222 doses relative to day 0 and relative to MenACWY recipients. Because no day 14 peak-response samples were available, the repertoires could be characterized only after the peak T cell response. The 56-69-year group was small, and its depth increase did not reach significance, likely because of low power. Only five to seven AZD1222 recipients were SARS-CoV-2 seropositive at baseline, limiting conclusions about previously exposed vaccinees. CD4 TCRs associated with the vaccine covered the entire spike protein, and the dominant responses were in regions 160-218 and 743-854.

Interpreted using the paper, the time point label stands for: baseline before first vaccination. Vaccinee samples came from UK trials COV001 and COV002, including a single-blind randomized controlled phase 2/3 trial of AZD1222 (ChAdOx1 nCoV-19) in healthy adults. For TCRbeta chain sequencing, PBMC samples were collected from trial participants at day 0 and at day 28 after the second dose. Sequencing was performed on peripheral blood, taken on day 0 of AZD1222 vaccination. Recombination linked TRBV10-3 to TRBJ1-2, with the D gene not clear enough to name. The origin of this receptor is an adult in good health. CDR3 loop: CAITPGPGGYTF. The DNA sequence follows: TGTGCCATCACCCCGGGCCCGGGGGGCTACACCTTC.